The 24 T cell receptor beta chains presented below share a single source sample, sequenced in a study of cytomegalovirus exposure and HLA in healthy donors. The PCR was carried out with 60 Vbeta primers and 13 Jbeta primers. TCRdb's table, derived via immunoSEQ multiplex PCR, lists solely in-frame clones and lacks some. The sample yields about 130,000 clones, 80% seen once. Sample: PBMCs. The receptors derive from a man aged 25-45 years in good health and CMV-seropositive.

The chain links TRBV5-8 to TRBJ2-1, with D tentatively TRBD2 (5 bases). Germline assignment: CDR1 SGHTS and CDR2 YDEGEE. This CDR3 has 14 amino acids. V lost 0 bases and J lost 3, with 7 bases in between. CDR3 region: CASSLEEGYNEQFF. CDR3 bases: TGTGCCAGCAGCTTGGAAGAGGGCTACAATGAGCAGTTCTTC.

This rearrangement joins TRBV10-3 to TRBJ2-7; possible D gene TRBD1, 5 bases. With 6 bases removed from V and 3 bases from J, the gap between germline ends came to 15 bases. CDR3 length equals 14 residues. Germline CDR1 ENHRY, CDR2 SYGVKD. The CDR3, as DNA: TGTGCCATCAGCAAGACTGGGGCCGACTACGAGCAGTACTTC. The encoded protein is CAISKTGADYEQYF.

In its sample, this clone was seen a few times. V usage is TRBV6-5 and J usage is TRBJ1-2; possibly TRBD1 for D (5 bases). Trimming took off 7 bases at V and 1 base at J, with 16 bases between the two ends. Germline CDR1 and CDR2: MNHEY and SVGAGI. The length of the CDR3 is 15 residues. The CDR3 reads CASTRGTGHNYGYTF. The CDR3 DNA sequence: TGTGCCAGCACCCGCGGGACCGGGCATAACTATGGCTACACCTTC.

This clone appeared once. The rearrangement joins TRBV9 to TRBJ1-1; possibly TRBD1 for D (6 bases). Germline V gene sequence: CDR1 SGDLS, CDR2 YYNGEE. Between the trimmed V and J ends, which lost 4 bases and 4 bases, there was a span of 14 bases. The CDR3 extends over 14 amino acids. The CDR3 loop is CASSPTGLATEAFF. DNA for the CDR3: TGTGCCAGCAGCCCAACAGGGTTGGCCACTGAAGCTTTCTTT.

The chain combines TRBV5-5 with TRBJ1-2; a weak D match, TRBD1 (5 bases). Per germline, CDR1 SGHKS and CDR2 YYEKEE (reference sequence). CDR3 length equals 13 residues. Between the trimmed V and J ends, which lost 3 bases and 4 bases, there was a span of 10 bases. CDR3 protein: CASSSGHSYGYTF. The CDR3 DNA follows: TGTGCCAGCAGCTCCGGACACAGCTATGGCTACACCTTC.

V usage is TRBV19 and J usage is TRBJ2-7, with a possible D match to TRBD2 (8 bases). The V gene's germline CDR1 is LNHDA and CDR2 SQIVND (reference sequence). This CDR3 comprises 15 residues. The germline V and J ends were trimmed by 6 bases and 2 bases, with 17 bases remaining between them. The DNA of the CDR3 is TGTGCCAGTAGAAAAGCGGGGGACAGCACCTACGAGCAGTACTTC. Translating gives CASRKAGDSTYEQYF.

The sample holds one count of this clone. The CDR3 here is CASSLRGTDGKEQFF. The CDR3 DNA reads TGTGCCAGCAGCTTGAGAGGGACAGACGGGAAGGAGCAGTTCTTC. V is TRBV5-6 and J is TRBJ2-1; 7 nucleotides align to TRBD1. Germline V gene lookup returns CDR1 SGHDT and CDR2 YYEEEE. The CDR3 runs 15 residues. The V segment lost 1 base and the J segment 10 bases; nucleotides outside the gene matches: 11.

The chain joins TRBV27 to TRBJ1-2; D possibly corresponds to TRBD1 (5 bases). V lost 5 bases to trimming and J lost 0 bases, with 13 bases between them. Germline CDR1 reads MNHEY; CDR2 reads SMNVEV (reference sequence). The CDR3 consists of 15 residues. CDR3 in amino acids: CASSTHRTANYGYTF. CDR3 bases: TGTGCCAGCAGTACCCACAGGACCGCTAACTATGGCTACACCTTC.

This clone was observed once. This chain uses TRBV5-8 with TRBJ1-2; 8 bases are shared with TRBD1. This CDR3 is built from 13 residues. V shed 4 bases and J 3 bases; nucleotides not matched to a gene: 2. Germline values: CDR1 SGHTS, CDR2 YDEGEE. The CDR3 loop is CASSPGGDYGYTF. The CDR3 DNA reads as TGTGCCAGCAGCCCAGGGGGCGACTATGGCTACACCTTC.

The V and J genes are TRBV27 and TRBJ1-2, with 8 bases lining up with TRBD1. V was clipped by 3 bases and J by 0 bases; unmatched bases: 9. CDR1 and CDR2 from the germline V gene are MNHEY and SMNVEV (reference sequence). The CDR3 contains 17 residues. The CDR3 sequence: CASSLPDREPSNYGYTF. CDR3 DNA: TGTGCCAGCAGTTTGCCGGACAGGGAACCTTCTAACTATGGCTACACCTTC.

CDR3 residues: CASSPFGTGINQPQHF. DNA for the CDR3: TGTGCCAGCTCACCTTTCGGGACAGGTATCAATCAGCCCCAGCATTTT. The chain joins TRBV18 to TRBJ1-5, with 8 bases lining up with TRBD1. The germline V gene encodes CDR1 KGHSH and CDR2 LQKENI. Germline trimming cut 3 bases from V and 3 bases from J; bases unmatched to any gene: 7. This CDR3 has 16 amino acids. Drawing the rest from reference TRBV18 and TRBJ1-5, the complete variable domain is NAGVMQNPRHLVRRRGQEARLRCSPMKGHSHVYWYRQLPEEGLKFMVYLQKENIIDESGMPKERFSAEFPKEGPSILRIQQVVRGDSAAYFCASSPFGTGINQPQHFGDGTRLSIL.

V and J are TRBV6-5 and TRBJ2-5, with D possibly being TRBD2 (6 bases). This CDR3 has 13 residues. V lost 7 bases to trimming and J lost 4 bases, with 13 bases between them. Germline V CDR1 and CDR2: MNHEY, SVGAGI. The CDR3 loop reads CASIMAGTETQYF. CDR3 nucleotides: TGTGCCAGCATTATGGCGGGGACAGAGACCCAGTACTTC.

The chain carries TRBV18 and TRBJ1-6; TRBD1 agrees at 9 bases. Unmatched junction bases numbered 12, after V lost 3 bases and J lost 9 bases. CDR1 is KGHSH, CDR2 LQKENI, per germline. The CDR3 is 17 residues long. CDR3 coding DNA: TGTGCCAGCTCACCGAATCCACAGGGGGCCTTAAGTTCACCCCTCCACTTT. As protein: CASSPNPQGALSSPLHF.

The V gene is TRBV12-5, the J gene TRBJ1-5; no definite D call. CDR3 length: 15 residues. Trimming pared 0 bases from V and 6 bases from J, leaving 12 bases between. Per germline, CDR1 LGHNT and CDR2 FRNRAP. The CDR3, as DNA: TGTGCTAGTGGTTTGGTACTTGGGGAGCTTCAGCCCCAGCATTTT. Translating gives CASGLVLGELQPQHF.

This clone was seen a handful of times. The chain carries TRBV5-1 and TRBJ2-6; 9 nucleotides match TRBD1. Per the germline V gene, CDR1 is SGHRS and CDR2 is YFSETQ. The trim removed 0 bases at V and 1 base at J, leaving 14 bases unmatched. This CDR3 has 21 amino acids. The CDR3 sequence: CASSLAGFFGTGFSGANVLTF. Here the CDR3 DNA reads TGCGCCAGCAGCTTGGCGGGATTTTTTGGGACAGGGTTTTCTGGGGCCAACGTCCTGACTTTC.

Points on this clone: The CDR3 does not close with the conserved phenylalanine or tryptophan, likely indicating a read error. The limits of the CDR3 on the DNA are not certain, so only TCRdb's listed CDR3 is given. The CDR3 loop reads CASSPASG. The chain recombines TRBV18 with TRBJ2-6; the table's TRBD2 call for D was not verified on the DNA. The germline CDR1 and CDR2 sequences are KGHSH and LQKENI. Inclusive of both ends, the CDR3 amounts to 8 amino acids.

V is TRBV28 and J is TRBJ1-1; the D is unclear. The V end was cut by 4 bases, the J end by 0 bases, with 6 bases between. Per germline, CDR1 MDHEN and CDR2 SYDVKM. The CDR3 totals 13 residues. In DNA, the CDR3 is TGTGCCAGCAGTTCGAGCCTGAACACTGAAGCTTTCTTT. Protein: CASSSSLNTEAFF.

V is TRBV5-6 and J is TRBJ2-6; tentatively, D is TRBD2 (6 bases). V was clipped by 1 base and J by 4 bases, with 9 bases between them. This CDR3 comprises 15 residues. CDR1 is SGHDT, CDR2 YYEEEE, per germline. The CDR3 region is CASSLRGVGANVLTF. In nucleotides, the CDR3 is TGTGCCAGCAGCTTGCGCGGGGTAGGGGCCAACGTCCTGACTTTC. Full variable domain (missing parts from reference TRBV5-6 and TRBJ2-6): DAGVTQSPTHLIKTRGQQVTLRCSPKSGHDTVSWYQQALGQGPQFIFQYYEEEERQRGNFPDRFSGHQFPNYSSELNVNALLLGDSALYLCASSLRGVGANVLTFGAGSRLTVL.

V usage is TRBV4-1 and J usage is TRBJ1-1, with a weak D call TRBD1 (5 bases). This CDR3 is built from 14 residues. Germline CDR1 reads MGHRA; CDR2 reads YSYEKL. V gave up 0 bases and J gave up 4 bases, with 9 bases separating them. The CDR3 sequence is CASSQEGRGTEAFF. Here the CDR3 DNA reads TGCGCCAGCAGCCAAGAAGGGAGGGGCACTGAAGCTTTCTTT.

J is TRBJ2-3 and V is TRBV21-1; the D call TRBD2 from the table was never checked on the DNA. TRBV21-1 is listed as a pseudogene. CDR3 length equals 18 residues. CDR3 loop: CASRCLAGGKVGTDTQYF. The CDR3 nucleotides are TGTGCCAGCAGGTGCCTAGCGGGGGGGAAGGTTGGCACAGATACGCAGTATTTT.

The V call is TRBV5-1, the J call TRBJ2-7, with D perhaps matching TRBD2 (5 bases). The germline CDR1 and CDR2 sequences are SGHRS and YFSETQ. The CDR3 extends over 14 amino acids. V was clipped by 2 bases and J by 3 bases, with 12 bases between them. This chain's CDR3 is CASSFSRGSYEQYF. The CDR3 nucleotides are TGCGCCAGCAGCTTCAGCCGGGGTAGCTACGAGCAGTACTTC.

This clone was counted a single time. The chain is built from TRBV9 and TRBJ1-6, with a possible D match to TRBD1 (5 bases). The germline gives CDR1 SGDLS, CDR2 YYNGEE. Between the trimmed V and J ends, which lost 1 base and 3 bases, there was a span of 8 bases. This CDR3 region has 15 residues. The CDR3 sequence: CASSVTGVYNSPLHF. DNA of the CDR3: TGTGCCAGCAGCGTAACGGGGGTCTATAATTCACCCCTCCACTTT. The complete variable domain, with remaining parts taken from reference TRBV9 and TRBJ1-6, reads DSGVTQTPKHLITATGQRVTLRCSPRSGDLSVYWYQQSLDQGLQFLIQYYNGEERAKGNILERFSAQQFPDLHSELNLSSLELGDSALYFCASSVTGVYNSPLHFGNGTRLTVT.

The CDR3 is CASRRGQTYGYTF. CDR3 nucleotide sequence: TGTGCCAGCAGACGGGGACAGACTTATGGCTACACCTTC. This rearrangement joins TRBV5-4 to TRBJ1-2; 7 bases are shared with TRBD1. With 5 bases clipped from V and 5 bases from J, the junction kept 6 bases outside the gene matches. The CDR3 runs 13 residues. Germline lookup yields CDR1 SGHNT and CDR2 YYREEE (reference sequence).

The CDR3 bases are TGTGCCAGCAGCGTGACAGGGGAGGACACTGAAGCTTTCTTT. Its protein is CASSVTGEDTEAFF. This chain connects TRBV9 to TRBJ1-1; 8 bases agree with TRBD1. The CDR3 runs 14 residues. J was trimmed by 3 bases and V by 2 bases; bases with no gene match: 3. Germline V gene lookup returns CDR1 SGDLS and CDR2 YYNGEE.